This T cell receptor (beta chain) was retrieved from a study of T cell responses to AZD1222 COVID-19 vaccine. Study-level results: The donor cohort was predominantly white British with a female majority, and clonal diversity may have been underestimated. An increase in Spike-specific TCR breadth and depth was observed after two AZD1222 doses. Mapped onto spike, vaccine-associated CD4 TCRs spanned it and were dominant at 160-218 and 743-854.

Libraries were prepared by immunoSEQ multiplex PCR; TCRdb keeps only in-frame clonotypes and omits some of them. Of approximately 150,000 clones listed, 70% to 90% are singletons. With respect to this clone: Its antigen is currently unknown.

Trimming cost V 5 bases and J 1 base, with 13 bases left between them. The CDR3 loop spans 15 amino acids. Per the germline V gene, CDR1 is LNHDA and CDR2 is SQIVND (reference sequence). The clonotype comes from an adult who received the AZD1222 COVID-19 vaccine. Source: peripheral blood, taken 28 days after the second AZD1222 dose. The chain uses TRBV19 and TRBJ2-3; D remains unclear. CDR3 amino acids: CASSPARWGTDTQYF. In DNA form, the CDR3 reads TGTGCCAGTAGTCCAGCTCGATGGGGCACAGATACGCAGTATTTT.